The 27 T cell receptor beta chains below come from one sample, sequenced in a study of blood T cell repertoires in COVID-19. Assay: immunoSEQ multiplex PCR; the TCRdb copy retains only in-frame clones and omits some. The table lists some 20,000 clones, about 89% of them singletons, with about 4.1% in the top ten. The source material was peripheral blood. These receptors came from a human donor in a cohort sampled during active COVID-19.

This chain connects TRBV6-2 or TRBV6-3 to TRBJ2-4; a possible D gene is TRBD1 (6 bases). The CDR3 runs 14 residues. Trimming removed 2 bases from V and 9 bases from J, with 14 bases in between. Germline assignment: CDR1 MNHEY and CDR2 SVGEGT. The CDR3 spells CASSYTGLRGIQYF. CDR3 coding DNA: TGTGCCAGCAGTTACACAGGGCTTCGGGGCATTCAGTACTTC.

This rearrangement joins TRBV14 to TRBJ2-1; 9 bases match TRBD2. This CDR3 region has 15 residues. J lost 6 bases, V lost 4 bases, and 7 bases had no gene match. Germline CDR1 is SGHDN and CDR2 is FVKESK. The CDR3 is CASSLLGTSPNEQFF. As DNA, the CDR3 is TGTGCCAGCAGCCTTTTGGGGACTAGCCCCAATGAGCAGTTCTTC. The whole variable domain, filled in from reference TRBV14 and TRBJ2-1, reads EAGVTQFPSHSVIEKGQTVTLRCDPISGHDNLYWYRRVMGKEIKFLLHFVKESKQDESGMPNNRFLAERTGGTYSTLKVQPAELEDSGVYFCASSLLGTSPNEQFFGPGTRLTVL.

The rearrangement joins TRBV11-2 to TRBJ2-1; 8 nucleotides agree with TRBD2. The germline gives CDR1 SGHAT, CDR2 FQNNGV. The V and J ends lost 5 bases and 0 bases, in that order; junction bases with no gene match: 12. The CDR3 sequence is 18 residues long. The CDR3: CASSRGGDLAGSYNEQFF. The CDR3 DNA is TGTGCCAGCAGCCGGGGGGGCGATCTAGCGGGCTCCTACAATGAGCAGTTCTTC.

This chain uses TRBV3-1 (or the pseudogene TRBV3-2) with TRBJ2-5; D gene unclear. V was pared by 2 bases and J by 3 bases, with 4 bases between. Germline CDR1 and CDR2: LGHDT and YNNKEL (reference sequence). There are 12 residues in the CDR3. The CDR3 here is CASSQIKETQYF. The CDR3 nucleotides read TGTGCCAGCAGCCAAATAAAAGAGACCCAGTACTTC.

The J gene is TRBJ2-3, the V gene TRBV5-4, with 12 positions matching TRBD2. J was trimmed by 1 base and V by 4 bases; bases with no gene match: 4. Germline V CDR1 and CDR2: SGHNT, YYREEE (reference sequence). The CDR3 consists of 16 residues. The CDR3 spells CASSRRLAGGTDTQYF. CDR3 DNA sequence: TGTGCCAGCAGCCGACGACTAGCGGGAGGCACAGATACGCAGTATTTT.

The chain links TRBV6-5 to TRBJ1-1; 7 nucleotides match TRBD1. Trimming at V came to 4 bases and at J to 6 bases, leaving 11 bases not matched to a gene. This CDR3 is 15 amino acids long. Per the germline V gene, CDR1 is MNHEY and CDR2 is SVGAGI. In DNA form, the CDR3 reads TGTGCCAGCAGTTCCCTTACAGGGGTTTTGGCTGAAGCTTTCTTT. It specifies CASSSLTGVLAEAFF.

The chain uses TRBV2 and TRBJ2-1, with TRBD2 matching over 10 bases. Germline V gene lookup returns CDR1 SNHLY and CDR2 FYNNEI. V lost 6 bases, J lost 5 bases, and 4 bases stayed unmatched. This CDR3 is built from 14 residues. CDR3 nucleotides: TGTGCCAGCAGCGGACTAGCGGAAGACAATGAGCAGTTCTTC. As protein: CASSGLAEDNEQFF.

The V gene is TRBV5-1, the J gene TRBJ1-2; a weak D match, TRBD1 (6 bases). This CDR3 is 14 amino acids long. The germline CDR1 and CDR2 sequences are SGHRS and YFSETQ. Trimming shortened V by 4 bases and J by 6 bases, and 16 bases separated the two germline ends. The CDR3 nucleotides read TGCGCCAGCAGCCTCGGGGGGGGCGGCGATGGCTACACCTTC. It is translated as CASSLGGGGDGYTF.

The CDR3 nucleotides read TGTGCCAGCAGTGAACGTCCGTCGGGTTACGAGCAGTACTTC. This gives the protein CASSERPSGYEQYF. V is TRBV6-1 and J is TRBJ2-7; no clear D gene. Per the germline V gene, CDR1 is MNHNS and CDR2 is SASEGT. V lost 2 bases, J lost 4 bases, and 12 bases lay in between. The CDR3 contains 14 residues.

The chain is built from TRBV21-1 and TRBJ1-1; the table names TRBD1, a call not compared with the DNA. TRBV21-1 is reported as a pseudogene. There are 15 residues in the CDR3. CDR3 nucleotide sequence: TGTGCCAGCAGACAAAAAACGGGACAGGGGGCTCGGGCTTTCTTT. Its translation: CASRQKTGQGARAFF.

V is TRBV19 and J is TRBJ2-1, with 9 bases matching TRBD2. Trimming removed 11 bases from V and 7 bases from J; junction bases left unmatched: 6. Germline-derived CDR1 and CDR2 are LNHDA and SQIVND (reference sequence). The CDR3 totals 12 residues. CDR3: CAAGGGLNEQFF. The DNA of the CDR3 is TGTGCCGCGGGGGGGGGTTTGAATGAGCAGTTCTTC.

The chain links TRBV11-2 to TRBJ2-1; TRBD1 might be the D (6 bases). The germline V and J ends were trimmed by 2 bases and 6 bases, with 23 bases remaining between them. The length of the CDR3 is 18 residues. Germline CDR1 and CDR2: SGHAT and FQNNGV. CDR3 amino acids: CASSLRATLDLGGNEQFF. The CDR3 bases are TGTGCCAGCAGCTTAAGGGCCACGCTTGACCTAGGGGGCAATGAGCAGTTCTTC.

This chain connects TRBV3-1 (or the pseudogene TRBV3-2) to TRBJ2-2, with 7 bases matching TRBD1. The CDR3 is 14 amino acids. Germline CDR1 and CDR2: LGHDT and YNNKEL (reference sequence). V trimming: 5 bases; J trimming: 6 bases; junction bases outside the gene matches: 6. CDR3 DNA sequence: TGTGCCAGCAGCAGACAGGGTGTGGCCGGGGAGCTGTTTTTT. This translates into CASSRQGVAGELFF.

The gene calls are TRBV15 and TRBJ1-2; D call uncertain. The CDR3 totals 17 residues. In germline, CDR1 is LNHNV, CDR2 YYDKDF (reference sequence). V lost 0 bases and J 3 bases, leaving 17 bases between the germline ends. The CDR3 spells CATSREAGPLQDYGYTF. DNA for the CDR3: TGTGCCACCAGCAGAGAGGCAGGTCCCCTCCAGGACTATGGCTACACCTTC. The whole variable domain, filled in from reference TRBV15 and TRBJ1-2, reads DAMVIQNPRYQVTQFGKPVTLSCSQTLNHNVMYWYQQKSSQAPKLLFHYYDKDFNNEADTPDNFQSRRPNTSFCFLDIRSPGLGDTAMYLCATSREAGPLQDYGYTFGSGTRLTVV.

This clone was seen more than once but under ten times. CDR3 protein: CASSISQGLNSPLHF. The CDR3 nucleotides read TGTGCCAGTAGTATATCACAGGGGTTGAATTCACCCCTCCACTTT. V is TRBV19 and J is TRBJ1-6; 7 bases match TRBD1. The J segment lost 7 bases and the V segment lost 2 bases, leaving 5 bases of the junction unmatched. From germline, CDR1 is LNHDA and CDR2 SQIVND (reference sequence). There are 15 residues in the CDR3. The full variable domain, its missing parts supplied by reference TRBV19 and TRBJ1-6, is DGGITQSPKYLFRKEGQNVTLSCEQNLNHDAMYWYRQDPGQGLRLIYYSQIVNDFQKGDIAEGYSVSREKKESFPLTVTSAQKNPTAFYLCASSISQGLNSPLHFGNGTRLTVT.

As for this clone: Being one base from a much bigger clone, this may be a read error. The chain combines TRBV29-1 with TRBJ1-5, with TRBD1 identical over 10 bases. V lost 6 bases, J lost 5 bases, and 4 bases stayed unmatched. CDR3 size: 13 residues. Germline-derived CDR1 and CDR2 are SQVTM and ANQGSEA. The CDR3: CSVGTGVDQPQHF. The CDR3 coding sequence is TGCAGCGTCGGGACAGGGGTGGATCAGCCCCAGCATTTT.

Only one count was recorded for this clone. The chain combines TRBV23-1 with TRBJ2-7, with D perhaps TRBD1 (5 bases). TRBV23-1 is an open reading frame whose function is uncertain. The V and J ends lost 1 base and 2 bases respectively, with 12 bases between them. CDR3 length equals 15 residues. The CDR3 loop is CASSQYGQGPYEQYV. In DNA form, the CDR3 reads TGCGCCAGCAGTCAATACGGGCAGGGTCCCTACGAGCAGTACGTC.

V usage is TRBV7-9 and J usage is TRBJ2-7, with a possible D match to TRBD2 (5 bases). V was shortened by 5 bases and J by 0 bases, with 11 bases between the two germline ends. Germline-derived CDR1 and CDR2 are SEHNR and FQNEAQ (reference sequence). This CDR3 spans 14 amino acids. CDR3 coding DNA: TGTGCCAGCAGCCCCAGTGGGAGCTCCTACGAGCAGTACTTC. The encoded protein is CASSPSGSSYEQYF.

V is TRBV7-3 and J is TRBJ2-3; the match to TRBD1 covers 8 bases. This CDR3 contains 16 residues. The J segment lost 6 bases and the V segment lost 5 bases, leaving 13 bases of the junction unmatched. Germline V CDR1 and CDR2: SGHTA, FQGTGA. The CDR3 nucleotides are TGTGCCAGCAGCGCTAGAACCGGGACAGGCCAGGATACGCAGTATTTT. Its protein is CASSARTGTGQDTQYF.

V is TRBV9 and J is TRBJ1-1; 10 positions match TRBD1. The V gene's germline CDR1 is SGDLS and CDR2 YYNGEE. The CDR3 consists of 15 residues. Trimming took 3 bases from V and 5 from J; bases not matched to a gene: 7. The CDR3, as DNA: TGTGCCAGCAGCGCTAGACAGGGGGCTTCGACTGAAGCTTTCTTT. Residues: CASSARQGASTEAFF.

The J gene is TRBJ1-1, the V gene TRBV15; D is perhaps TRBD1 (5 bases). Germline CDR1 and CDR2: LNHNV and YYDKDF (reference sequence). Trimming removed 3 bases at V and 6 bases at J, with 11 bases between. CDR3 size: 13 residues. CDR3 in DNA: TGTGCCACCAGCAGGACAGTCACTTCTGAAGCTTTCTTT. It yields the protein CATSRTVTSEAFF.

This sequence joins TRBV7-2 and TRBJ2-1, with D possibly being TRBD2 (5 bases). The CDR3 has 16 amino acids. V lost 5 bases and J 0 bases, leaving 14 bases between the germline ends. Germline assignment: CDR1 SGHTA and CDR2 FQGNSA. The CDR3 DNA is TGTGCCAGCAGCCTAATCAGCGGTCGCTCCTACAATGAGCAGTTCTTC. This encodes CASSLISGRSYNEQFF.

This CDR3 reads CASSYSTGTLLHF. The CDR3 DNA is TGTGCCAGCAGTTACTCGACAGGAACGCTCCTCCACTTT. The genes are TRBV6-2 or TRBV6-3 and TRBJ1-6; D is possibly TRBD1 (6 bases). The germline V gene encodes CDR1 MNHEY and CDR2 SVGEGT. The germline V and J ends were trimmed by 0 bases and 15 bases, with 12 bases remaining between them. The CDR3 consists of 13 residues.

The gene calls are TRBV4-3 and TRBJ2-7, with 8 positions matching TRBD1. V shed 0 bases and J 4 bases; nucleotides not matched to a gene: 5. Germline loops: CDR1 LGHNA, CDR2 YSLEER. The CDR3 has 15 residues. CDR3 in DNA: TGCGCCAGCAGCCAAGATATCAGGGGGCAGTACGAGCAGTACTTC. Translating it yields CASSQDIRGQYEQYF.

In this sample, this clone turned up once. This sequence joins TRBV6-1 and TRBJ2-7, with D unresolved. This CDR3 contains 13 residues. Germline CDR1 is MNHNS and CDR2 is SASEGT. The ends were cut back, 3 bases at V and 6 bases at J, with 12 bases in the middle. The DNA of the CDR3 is TGTGCCAGCAGTGATGTTCCCGGTTTCGAGCAGTACTTC. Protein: CASSDVPGFEQYF.

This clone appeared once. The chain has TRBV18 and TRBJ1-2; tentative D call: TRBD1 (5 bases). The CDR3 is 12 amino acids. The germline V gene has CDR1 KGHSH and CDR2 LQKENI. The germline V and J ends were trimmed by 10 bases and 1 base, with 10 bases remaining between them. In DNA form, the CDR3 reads TGTGCCACCACAGACAGTAACTATGGCTACACCTTC. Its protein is CATTDSNYGYTF.

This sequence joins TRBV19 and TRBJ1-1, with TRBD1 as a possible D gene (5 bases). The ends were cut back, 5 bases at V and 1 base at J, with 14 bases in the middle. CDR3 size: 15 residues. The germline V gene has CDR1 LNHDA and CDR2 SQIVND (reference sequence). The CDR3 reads CASSPVDRPNTEAFF. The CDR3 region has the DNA TGTGCCAGTAGTCCGGTAGACAGACCGAACACTGAAGCTTTCTTT.